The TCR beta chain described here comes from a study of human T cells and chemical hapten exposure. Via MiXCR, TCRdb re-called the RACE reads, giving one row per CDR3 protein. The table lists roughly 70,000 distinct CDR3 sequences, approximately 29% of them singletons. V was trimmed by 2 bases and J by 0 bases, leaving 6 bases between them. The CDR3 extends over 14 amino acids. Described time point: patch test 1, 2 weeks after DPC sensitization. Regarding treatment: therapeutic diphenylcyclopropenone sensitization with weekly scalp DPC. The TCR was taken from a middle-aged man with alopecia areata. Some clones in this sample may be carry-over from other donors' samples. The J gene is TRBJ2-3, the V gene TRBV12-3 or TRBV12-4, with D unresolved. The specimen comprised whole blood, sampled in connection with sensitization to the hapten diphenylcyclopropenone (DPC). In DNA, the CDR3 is TGTGCCAGCAGTTTACTGCACAGCACAGATACGCAGTATTTT. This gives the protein CASSLLHSTDTQYF.